The 13 T cell receptor beta chains below come from one sample, sequenced in a study of blood T cells in healthy people across ages. Alongside a J-beta primer mix, a sample-barcoded 5' primer served in a second PCR lasting about 7 to 11 cycles. TCRdb re-called the 5' RACE reads through MiXCR, storing one row per CDR3 protein. This table holds roughly 1.7 million distinct CDR3 sequences, about 32% found once. Input material: blood. These receptors came from a woman between 25 and 40 years old in good health.

For this clonotype: Its ends do not fully match the called genes, so a read error is possible. The rearrangement joins TRBV20-1 to TRBJ1-1; D not resolved. This CDR3 contains 13 residues. Per germline, CDR1 DFQATT and CDR2 SNEGSKA (reference sequence). The CDR3 DNA reads as TGCAGTGTTAGAGGCCGTACTACTGATGAAGCTTTCTTT. Translation gives CSVRGRTTDEAFF.

The chain links TRBV11-2 to TRBJ2-2; a possible D gene is TRBD2 (6 bases). Germline-derived CDR1 and CDR2 are SGHAT and FQNNGV. This CDR3 is 18 amino acids long. The V and J ends lost 4 bases and 0 bases respectively, with 18 bases between them. In DNA form, the CDR3 reads TGTGCCAGCAGCTCCAGACCCGGGGACTGGGCGAACACCGGGGAGCTGTTTTTT. Encoded protein: CASSSRPGDWANTGELFF.

A few counts support this clonotype. The J gene is TRBJ2-7, the V gene TRBV10-3; D unresolved. V lost 1 base, J lost 2 bases, and 6 bases lay in between. The CDR3 contains 13 residues. Germline V gene data show CDR1 as ENHRY and CDR2 as SYGVKD. The CDR3 nucleotides read TGTGCCATCAGTGAGTACGGCGCCTACGAGCAGTACTTC. This sequence encodes CAISEYGAYEQYF.

The V gene is TRBV9, the J gene TRBJ2-3; 8 bases are shared with TRBD2. The V gene end was trimmed by 0 bases and the J gene end by 3 bases; junction bases not matched to a gene: 9. Per germline, CDR1 SGDLS and CDR2 YYNGEE. The CDR3 sequence is 17 residues long. The DNA of the CDR3 is TGTGCCAGCAGCGTAGGTATCTTAGCGGGACTGACAGATACGCAGTATTTT. Residues: CASSVGILAGLTDTQYF.

The V call is TRBV12-3 or TRBV12-4, the J call TRBJ2-1; D might be TRBD1 or TRBD2, each matching 5 bases. V dropped 6 bases and J dropped 7 bases, with 16 bases sitting between them. The CDR3 runs 14 residues. CDR3: CASSLRDLGNEQFF. CDR3 DNA: TGTGCCAGCAGCCTCCGGGACCTGGGAAATGAGCAGTTCTTC.

In this sample, this clonotype turned up a few times. The chain uses TRBV9 and TRBJ1-4; TRBD1 might be the D (6 bases). This CDR3 spans 15 amino acids. CDR1 and CDR2 from the germline V gene are SGDLS and YYNGEE. V lost 3 bases and J lost 6, with 15 bases in between. Here the CDR3 reads CASSEDSGLYEKLFF. CDR3 in DNA: TGTGCCAGCAGCGAGGACAGCGGTTTGTATGAAAAACTGTTTTTT. Supplemented by reference TRBV9 and TRBJ1-4, the full variable domain reads DSGVTQTPKHLITATGQRVTLRCSPRSGDLSVYWYQQSLDQGLQFLIQYYNGEERAKGNILERFSAQQFPDLHSELNLSSLELGDSALYFCASSEDSGLYEKLFFGSGTQLSVL.

A word on this clonotype: The junction shows a germline mismatch at one end, possibly a read error. The rearrangement joins TRBV5-5 to TRBJ2-7; D assignment may be TRBD1 or TRBD2 (7 bases each). The CDR3 extends over 14 amino acids. Germline V gene sequence: CDR1 SGHKS, CDR2 YYEKEE (reference sequence). CDR3 sequence reads: CASSFQGGRYELYF. The CDR3 nucleotides are TGTGCCAGCAGCTTCCAGGGGGGGAGGTACGAGCTGTACTTC.

This clonotype was picked up a small number of times. This chain connects TRBV9 to TRBJ2-5; 10 nucleotides match TRBD1. CDR1 is SGDLS and CDR2 is YYNGEE in the germline V gene. Germline trimming cut 3 bases from V and 2 bases from J; bases unmatched to any gene: 7. The CDR3 has 16 amino acids. The CDR3 DNA reads as TGTGCCAGCAGCGGTTCGACAGGGGGCGAACAAGAGACCCAGTACTTC. Protein product: CASSGSTGGEQETQYF.

The chain is built from TRBV19 and TRBJ2-3, with a weak D call TRBD1 (7 bases). The germline V gene encodes CDR1 LNHDA and CDR2 SQIVND (reference sequence). The CDR3 contains 15 residues. V was cut by 3 bases and J by 2 bases, with 12 bases left in between. The CDR3 here is CASSMEGALTDTQYF. In DNA form, the CDR3 reads TGTGCCAGTAGTATGGAGGGGGCCCTCACAGATACGCAGTATTTT.

This clonotype was counted only a few times. This chain's CDR3 is CSARSLNEKLFF. The CDR3, as DNA: TGCAGTGCTAGGTCACTCAATGAAAAACTGTTTTTT. The rearrangement links TRBV20-1 to TRBJ1-4, with unresolved D. V gave up 3 bases and J gave up 5 bases, with 7 bases separating them. CDR3 length: 12 amino acids. The germline gives CDR1 DFQATT, CDR2 SNEGSKA (reference sequence).

There are a few counts of this clonotype. One end of the junction varies from germline; a read error may be responsible. V usage is TRBV12-3 or TRBV12-4 and J usage is TRBJ1-4; tentatively, D is TRBD1 (5 bases). The CDR3 has 14 residues. The CDR3 bases are TGTGCCAGCAGTATATCCCGGGGGAATGAAAAACGGTTTTTT. This codes for CASSISRGNEKRFF.

The chain's CDR3 is CASSLGSGKETQYF. The CDR3 DNA sequence: TGTGCCAGCAGCTTGGGGTCGGGGAAAGAGACCCAGTACTTC. The genes are TRBV11-2 and TRBJ2-5; possible D gene TRBD2, 5 bases. The CDR3 extends over 14 amino acids. V was trimmed by 3 bases and J by 3 bases, leaving 11 bases between them. Germline V gene data show CDR1 as SGHAT and CDR2 as FQNNGV.

This clonotype has a handful of counts. This sequence joins TRBV25-1 and TRBJ2-3; D is perhaps TRBD2 (6 bases). Germline V CDR1 and CDR2: MGHDK, SYGVNS. V dropped 2 bases and J dropped 6 bases, with 15 bases sitting between them. The CDR3 runs to 15 residues. The CDR3 DNA reads as TGTGCCAGCAGTGAACCAGACGGCGGGACGGATACGCAGTATTTT. Translation gives CASSEPDGGTDTQYF.